Sequencing of this T cell receptor beta chain was carried out in a study of blood T cell repertoires in COVID-19. The wider study: COVID-19 samples collected from the United States, Italy and Spain covered acute and convalescent phases. T cells, B-cell-depleted T cells, or PBMCs supplied cDNA or gDNA.

CDR3 length: 14 residues. Germline CDR1 GTSNPN, CDR2 SVGIG (reference sequence). With 0 bases removed from V and 11 bases from J, the gap between germline ends came to 19 bases. Method: immunoSEQ multiplex PCR; TCRdb's copy keeps in-frame clones and lacks some. This table holds approximately 300,000 clones, more than 75% found once. The rearrangement uses TRBV30 and TRBJ1-2; perhaps TRBD1 as D (5 bases). Sample: peripheral blood. The TCR sequence derives from a woman aged 50 to 65 with acute or convalescent COVID-19. The CDR3 region has the DNA TGTGCCTGGAGTGTTCGCAGGGCCGGAGTAGATTACACCTTC. Its translation is CAWSVRRAGVDYTF. The whole variable domain, filled in from reference TRBV30 and TRBJ1-2, reads SQTIHQWPATLVQPVGSPLSLECTVEGTSNPNLYWYRQAAGRGLQLLFYSVGIGQISSEVPQNLSASRPQDRQFILSSKKLLLSDSGFYLCAWSVRRAGVDYTFGSGTRLTVV.